Included here is one TCR beta chain sequence, with context. The antigen is undetermined. The source of the sample is a study of beta chain features in type 1 diabetes. The sequenced template was cDNA made from the entire isolated RNA. Repertoires were generated with immunoSEQ multiplex PCR, while TCRdb's copy carries only in-frame clones and drops some. This repertoire shows approximately 600,000 clones, approximately 13% found once; its top ten account for approximately 0.11%. A CD45RO/CCR7/CD25/CD127/CD95/CD27 panel sorted naive, central memory, regulatory and stem cell-like memory CD4+ cells. Study-level points and caveats: When Type 1 diabetes patients were examined, their TCRB CDR3s proved moderately but significantly shorter in all four CD4+ subsets.

The TCR sequence derives from a man in his thirties or forties with type 1 diabetes. Material for sequencing was naive CD4+ T cells from blood.

CDR3: CASSAVRDWREKNEAFF. DNA for the CDR3: TGTGCCAGCAGCGCCGTAAGGGACTGGAGGGAGAAAAACGAAGCTTTCTTT. The chain is built from TRBV9 and TRBJ1-1; possible D gene TRBD1, 5 bases. V lost 3 bases, J lost 8 bases, and 26 bases lay in between. Looked up from germline, CDR1 is SGDLS and CDR2 is YYNGEE. CDR3 length equals 17 residues.